A selection of T cell receptor beta chains follows, all from one sample in a study of control samples from healthy donors and cancer patients. Measured with immunoSEQ multiplex PCR; TCRdb has only the in-frame clones, and not every one. The repertoire has over 80,000 clones, 79% of them found once; the top ten carry 8% to 11%. Sequencing was carried out using blood. The receptors were sampled from a woman in her thirties in good health. Each CDR3 is given with its conserved first and last residue. D genes are given only for firm matches. Not every row has a clone size; where given, it reads once, few, many or a size class.

V,D,size,J,DNA,CDR3
TRBV6-6,-,-,TRBJ1-6,TGTGCCAGCACCAACCCGGGGCCCCGGGGAAATTCACCCCTCCACTTT,CASTNPGPRGNSPLHF
TRBV5-4,-,few,TRBJ2-7,TGTGCCAGCAGCTCCGGCGCGGGGGCGAGGGAGCAGTACTTC,CASSSGAGAREQYF
TRBV3-1/TRBV3-2,TRBD1,-,TRBJ1-1,TGTGCCAGCAGCCCACATACCGGGACAGGGGGTGAGAACACTGAAGCTTTCTTT,CASSPHTGTGGENTEAFF
TRBV7-2,TRBD2,-,TRBJ2-3,TGTGCCAGCATGGCGGTAGCGGGGGGGCTGGTTTTGTATTTT,CASMAVAGGLVLYF
TRBV29-1,-,-,TRBJ1-1,TGCAGCGCGAGCCGGGTGAGCACTGAAGCTTTCTTT,CSASRVSTEAFF
TRBV5-1,TRBD2,-,TRBJ2-5,TGCGCCAGCAGCGCTGGGACTAGGGTAGAGACCCAGTACTTC,CASSAGTRVETQYF
TRBV10-3,-,-,TRBJ2-2,TGTGCCATCAGTGAGTCTTCCGGGGGGAACACCGGGGAGCTGTTTTTT,CAISESSGGNTGELFF
TRBV4-1,-,-,TRBJ1-1,TGCGCCAGCAGCCAAGAAGGGGGTTCCGCTGAAGCTTTCTTT,CASSQEGGSAEAFF
TRBV18,TRBD1,-,TRBJ1-6,TGTGCCAGCTCACCTGGGACAGCTAATTCACCCCTCCACTTT,CASSPGTANSPLHF
TRBV11-2,-,-,TRBJ1-3,TGTGCCAGCAGCCCCTCGACCGGACAGATCTCTGGAAACACCATATATTTT,CASSPSTGQISGNTIYF
TRBV5-6,-,-,TRBJ2-1,TGTGCCAGCAGCCAAGGGCGGGTCAATGAGCAGTTCTTC,CASSQGRVNEQFF
TRBV7-2,TRBD2,once,TRBJ2-7,TGTGCCAGCAGCTTAGGTGGTAGCGGGCGATACGAGCAGTACTTC,CASSLGGSGRYEQYF
TRBV11-2,TRBD2,few,TRBJ2-1,TGTGCCAGCAGCTTAGAATCCTCGGGGGGGCTAATGGAGCAGTTCTTC,CASSLESSGGLMEQFF
TRBV18,-,once,TRBJ1-4,TGTGCCAGCTCACGAGATTCCAGGGATAATGAAAAACTGTTTTTT,CASSRDSRDNEKLFF
TRBV5-4,TRBD1,-,TRBJ2-6,TGTGCCAGCAGCACGCCGGGACAGCTTTTGTCTGGGGCCAACGTCCTGACTTTC,CASSTPGQLLSGANVLTF
TRBV12-3/TRBV12-4,-,-,TRBJ1-1,TGTGCCAGCAGTACCCGGGACCTAGCTTTCTTT,CASSTRDLAFF
TRBV9,-,-,TRBJ1-1,TGTGCCAGCAGCCCCGGACAGCAGGGCAGGACTGAAGCTTTCTTT,CASSPGQQGRTEAFF
TRBV4-2,TRBD2,-,TRBJ2-2,TGTGCCAGCAGCCAAGCGAGACTAGCGGGGAACACCGGGGAGCTGTTTTTT,CASSQARLAGNTGELFF
TRBV6-8,-,once,TRBJ1-5,TGTGCCAGCAGCTCTGCGAGAACTTATAGCAATCAGCCCCAGCATTTT,CASSSARTYSNQPQHF
TRBV6-2/TRBV6-3,-,-,TRBJ1-1,TGTGCCAGCAGTACCCGGCGAGAGGCCACTGAAGCTTTCTTT,CASSTRREATEAFF
TRBV3-1/TRBV3-2,-,-,TRBJ1-6,TGTGCCAGCAGCCCCGGTACAGTGGTGAATTCACCCCTCCACTTT,CASSPGTVVNSPLHF
TRBV9,-,-,TRBJ2-1,TGTGCCAGCAGCTCCAACTTCCGCTCCTACAATGAGCAGTTCTTC,CASSSNFRSYNEQFF
TRBV5-6,-,-,TRBJ2-7,TGTGCCAGCAGCCCAGTCCCTGATCGATCGGACGAGCAGTACTTC,CASSPVPDRSDEQYF
TRBV2,-,-,TRBJ1-1,TGTGCCAGCAGCTGGCGAACTGAAGCTTTCTTT,CASSWRTEAFF
TRBV6-5,TRBD2,-,TRBJ2-7,TGTGCCAGCAGTCCCCGGGGGGGGAAGCAGTACTTC,CASSPRGGKQYF
TRBV21-1,-,-,TRBJ1-2,TGTGCCTGCGAAGGTGGCTACACCTTC,CACEGGYTF
TRBV19,-,-,TRBJ1-3,TGTGCCAGTAGTATGGTGGCAATCTCTGGAAACACCATATATTTT,CASSMVAISGNTIYF
TRBV3-1/TRBV3-2,-,-,TRBJ2-3,TGTGCCAGCAGCCAAGAGGTTTGGGGGGGGGCAAGAGATACGCAGTATTTT,CASSQEVWGGARDTQYF
TRBV11-2,-,-,TRBJ1-1,TGTGCCAGCAGCTTAGAGGGGGGGTTGGGTGACACTGAAGCTTTCTTT,CASSLEGGLGDTEAFF
TRBV4-2,-,-,TRBJ2-2,TGTGCCAGCAGCTCCCGGGGGAGGACCGGGGAGCTGTTTTTT,CASSSRGRTGELFF
TRBV9,-,-,TRBJ2-1,TGTGCCAGCAGCCAAGGACTCCTCTCCTACAATGAGCAGTTCTTC,CASSQGLLSYNEQFF
TRBV30,-,-,TRBJ1-2,TGTGCCTGGAGTGTAAGGGCTTTTAACTATGGCTACACCTTC,CAWSVRAFNYGYTF
TRBV19,-,-,TRBJ2-7,TGTGCCAGTAAAATAGACAGCTACTACGAGCAGTACTTC,CASKIDSYYEQYF
TRBV5-1,TRBD1,many,TRBJ2-7,TGCGCCAGCAGCTTGGATGGGACAGGGAAATACGAGCAGTACTTC,CASSLDGTGKYEQYF
TRBV29-1,TRBD1,-,TRBJ1-5,TGCAGCGTTTCAGGGGGTTTCAATCAGCCCCAGCATTTT,CSVSGGFNQPQHF
TRBV15,-,-,TRBJ1-2,TGTGCCACCAGCAGGACAAACTATGGCTACACCTTC,CATSRTNYGYTF
TRBV11-2,-,-,TRBJ2-5,TGTGCCAGCAGCTTGGGGGACTTCCAAGAGACCCAGTACTTC,CASSLGDFQETQYF
TRBV2,-,-,TRBJ1-1,TGTGCCAGCACTAAAGACAGGAACACTGAAGCTTTCTTT,CASTKDRNTEAFF
TRBV30,-,-,TRBJ1-3,TGTGCCTGGAGTAGGACAGCCGGGAGCACCATATATTTT,CAWSRTAGSTIYF
TRBV19,-,few,TRBJ1-5,TGTGCCAGTAGTCCCTGGACAGAGTATCAGCCCCAGCATTTT,CASSPWTEYQPQHF
TRBV15,-,few,TRBJ2-2,TGTGCCACCAGCAGGGGGCGTACCGGGGAGCTGTTTTTT,CATSRGRTGELFF
TRBV15,-,-,TRBJ2-7,TGTGCCACCAGCAGGCGGGATCGCGGGACCTACGAGCAGTACTTC,CATSRRDRGTYEQYF
TRBV9,-,once,TRBJ1-4,TGTGCCAGCAGCCCCTCGTTGGGGGCAGGGGAAAAACTGTTTTTT,CASSPSLGAGEKLFF
TRBV5-1,TRBD2,-,TRBJ2-5,TGCGCCAGCAGCTTGCTAGCGGGGGGACAAGAGACCCAGTACTTC,CASSLLAGGQETQYF
TRBV6-6,-,-,TRBJ1-2,TGTGCCAGCAGTTACGCGGACAGTAACTATGGCTACACCTTC,CASSYADSNYGYTF
TRBV10-3,-,-,TRBJ2-7,TGTGCCATCAGACGTCAGGGGAACTACGAGCAGTACTTC,CAIRRQGNYEQYF
TRBV12-3/TRBV12-4,-,-,TRBJ1-1,TGTGCCAGCAGTTTGGCAGGACGCACTGAAGCTTTCTTT,CASSLAGRTEAFF
TRBV7-8,-,-,TRBJ2-5,TGTGCCAGCAGCTCCGGGTCTTGGGGGTTCCAAGAGACCCAGTACTTC,CASSSGSWGFQETQYF
TRBV3-1/TRBV3-2,-,few,TRBJ1-6,TGTGCCAGCAGCCCCACTACGGGAGTACCCCTCCACTTT,CASSPTTGVPLHF
TRBV6-5,TRBD1,-,TRBJ2-7,TGTGCCAGCAGCGGGACAGGGGTCTCCTACGAGCAGTACTTC,CASSGTGVSYEQYF